This T cell receptor beta chain was obtained from a study of blood T cell repertoires in COVID-19. Study-wide context: Whether acute or convalescent, the COVID-19 samples came from the United States, Italy and Spain. The cDNA or gDNA used as material had been derived from T cells, B-cell-depleted T cells, or PBMCs.

How the authors handled the data: From reference gene primer amplification, estimates of nucleated cell counts were derived. Only in-frame clones appear in the TCRdb table, and some are missing; sequencing was by immunoSEQ multiplex PCR. From that table come the V and J calls and clone size; the DNA was used to work out D and trimming. The data show 52,000 or so clones, around 84% seen once. Germline lookup yields CDR1 MGHRA and CDR2 YSYEKL. The CDR3 runs to 15 residues. Trimming took off 1 base at V and 2 bases at J, with 9 bases between the two ends. This clonotype was obtained from a man aged 50 or older with acute or convalescent COVID-19. J is TRBJ1-3 and V is TRBV4-1, with D possibly TRBD1 on 5 matching bases. Material: peripheral blood. The CDR3 DNA reads as TGCGCCAGCAGCCAAGTCCCGGGGGCTGGAAACACCATATATTTT. As protein: CASSQVPGAGNTIYF.